A single sample gave rise to the 8 T cell receptor beta chains below, sequenced in a study of human T cells and chemical hapten exposure. TCRdb reanalysed the RACE reads using MiXCR and keeps one entry per CDR3 protein. The table lists some 110,000 distinct CDR3 sequences, around 10% of them singletons. The time point was: patch test 1, 2 weeks after DPC sensitization. Described treatment: therapeutic diphenylcyclopropenone sensitization with weekly scalp DPC. Sample: whole blood, taken in connection with sensitization to the hapten diphenylcyclopropenone (DPC). The receptors come from a woman aged 45 to 65 with alopecia areata. Some clones in this sample may be carry-over from other donors' samples.

The V and J genes are TRBV2 and TRBJ2-6; D tentatively reads TRBD1 or TRBD2 (5 bases each). V was shortened by 6 bases and J by 5 bases, with 17 bases between the two germline ends. This CDR3 has 16 residues. Germline CDR1 is SNHLY and CDR2 is FYNNEI. CDR3 nucleotides: TGTGCCAGCAGAGAGACCGGGACGACCCGGGCCAACGTCCTGACTTTC. Its protein product is CASRETGTTRANVLTF.

This clonotype was seen a few times. This chain uses TRBV12-3 or TRBV12-4 with TRBJ1-1; TRBD1 matches 9 bases. There are 15 residues in the CDR3. V lost 6 bases and J lost 4; bases outside the gene matches: 9. CDR3 DNA: TGTGCCAGCAGACCTGGACAGGGGACGGGCACTGAAGCTTTCTTT. Its translation is CASRPGQGTGTEAFF.

This clonotype came up many times. The V call is TRBV5-4, the J call TRBJ2-2, with D possibly being TRBD1 (5 bases). The CDR3 has 15 amino acids. V was cut by 2 bases and J by 7 bases, with 15 bases left in between. In germline, CDR1 is SGHNT, CDR2 YYREEE (reference sequence). The CDR3 sequence is CASSFGRQGSGELFF. The CDR3 DNA is TGTGCCAGCAGCTTCGGTCGGCAGGGCAGCGGGGAGCTGTTTTTT.

The J gene is TRBJ1-1, the V gene TRBV2, with a tentative D call TRBD1 (5 bases). Germline values: CDR1 SNHLY, CDR2 FYNNEI. The CDR3 length is 13 residues. Trimming pared 6 bases from V and 6 bases from J, leaving 14 bases between. The CDR3 sequence is CASSSQGGSEAFF. DNA for the CDR3: TGTGCCAGCAGCTCCCAGGGTGGTTCTGAAGCTTTCTTT. The whole variable domain, filled in from reference TRBV2 and TRBJ1-1, reads EPEVTQTPSHQVTQMGQEVILRCVPISNHLYFYWYRQILGQKVEFLVSFYNNEISEKSEIFDDQFSVERPDGSNFTLKIRSTKLEDSAMYFCASSSQGGSEAFFGQGTRLTVV.

Here the CDR3 DNA reads TGCAGTGCTAGGCCCAATGTCCCCAATGAGCAGTTCTTC. It encodes CSARPNVPNEQFF. This rearrangement joins TRBV20-1 to TRBJ2-1; no definite D call. CDR1 DFQATT and CDR2 SNEGSKA come from the germline V gene (reference sequence). The V gene lost 3 bases and the J gene lost 6 bases, with 12 bases spanning the gap. CDR3 length: 13 residues.

Only a few counts were recorded for this clonotype. CDR3 bases: TGCAGCGTCGTTTACCAGGGACACGATCAGCCCCAGCATTTT. Translation gives CSVVYQGHDQPQHF. V and J are TRBV29-1 and TRBJ1-5, with D perhaps TRBD1 (6 bases). The CDR3 is made up of 14 amino acids. Trimming removed 6 bases from V and 5 bases from J, with 17 bases in between. The germline V gene encodes CDR1 SQVTM and CDR2 ANQGSEA.

The rearrangement uses TRBV12-3 or TRBV12-4 and TRBJ1-4, with TRBD1 matching 11 bases. V shed 5 bases and J 7 bases; nucleotides not matched to a gene: 3. The CDR3 has 14 amino acids. CDR3 loop: CASSRTGGGEKLFF. The DNA of the CDR3 is TGTGCCAGCAGTCGGACAGGGGGCGGTGAAAAACTGTTTTTT.

This clonotype was observed many times. The chain is built from TRBV4-1 and TRBJ1-5; D is ambiguous. This CDR3 is 18 amino acids long. Trimming left V 1 base short and J 2 bases short, with 18 bases between. The germline V gene encodes CDR1 MGHRA and CDR2 YSYEKL. DNA of the CDR3: TGCGCCAGCAGCCAAGTAATCTTCAGAGGTGGAGGCAATCAGCCCCAGCATTTT. This gives the protein CASSQVIFRGGGNQPQHF.